Described below is a single T cell receptor (beta chain) sequence and its context. This entry is derived from a study of blood T cell repertoires in COVID-19. About the study: COVID-19 samples, acute and convalescent, were from the United States, Italy and Spain.

In the original analysis: Using reference gene primer amplification, nucleated cell counts were estimated. Libraries were prepared by immunoSEQ multiplex PCR; TCRdb keeps only in-frame clonotypes and omits some of them. That table is the source of V, J and clone size, and D and trimming were worked out from the DNA. The sample yields some 160,000 clones, about 80% seen once. The CDR3 length is 16 residues. V shed 2 bases and J shed 3 bases, with 16 bases lying between them. Germline V lookup: CDR1 KGHSH, CDR2 LQKENI. Input material: peripheral blood. The J gene is TRBJ1-1, the V gene TRBV18; D gene unclear. The sequence came from an older man with active or convalescent COVID-19. CDR3 sequence reads: CASSPIEGPRDTEAFF. The CDR3 nucleotides are TGTGCCAGCTCACCAATTGAGGGCCCGAGGGACACTGAAGCTTTCTTT.